This T cell receptor (beta chain) was identified in a study of blood T cell repertoires in COVID-19. Study overall: Collection of acute and convalescent COVID-19 samples took place in the United States, Italy and Spain. T cells, B-cell-depleted T cells, or PBMCs supplied cDNA or gDNA.

On this clone: An end of the junction differs from the germline gene, which may be a read error.

Original analysis: Scientists estimated how many nucleated cells there were by amplifying reference gene primers. Profiling relied on immunoSEQ multiplex PCR, and the TCRdb table lists in-frame clones only, not all of them. V and J calls and clone size are given by that table; D and trimming were obtained from the DNA. There are around 100,000 clones in the sample; 82% occur only once, and under 8% lies in the top ten. Germline V CDR1 and CDR2: SGHAT, FQNNGV. There are 15 residues in the CDR3. This chain links TRBV11-2 with TRBJ1-1; D perhaps matches TRBD1 (5 bases). The source material was peripheral blood. The sequence derives from a man aged 70-80 years with acute or convalescent COVID-19. The CDR3 region has the DNA TGTGCCAGCACCTTATTGCTAGGGGCCAACACTGAAGCTTTCTTT. Translating it yields CASTLLLGANTEAFF. The full variable domain, completed using reference TRBV11-2 and TRBJ1-1, is EAGVAQSPRYKIIEKRQSVAFWCNPISGHATLYWYQQILGQGPKLLIQFQNNGVVDDSQLPKDRFSAERLKGVDSTLKIQPAKLEDSAVYLCASTLLLGANTEAFFGQGTRLTVV.